The rows below give T cell receptor beta chains drawn from one sample of a study of metastatic and nonmetastatic thyroid tumors. TCRdb called clones again from the PCR reads with MiXCR. The table records roughly 17,000 clones, about 32% of them present only once. The sequencing input was tumor tissue. Receptors originate from a male donor with papillary thyroid cancer or a benign thyroid nodule (not recorded which). Some clones in this sample may be carry-over from other donors' samples. Each CDR3 is given with its conserved first and last residue. The D gene is left open where the match is weak. Expanded clones get a size class; other rows say once, few or many, or leave the size out.

abundance,j_gene,v_gene,d_gene,CDR3nt,CDR3aa
NA,TRBJ2-2,TRBV6-4,NA,TGTGCCAGCAGTGATAGGGAAACCGGGGAGCTGTTTTTT,CASSDRETGELFF
few,TRBJ2-7,TRBV4-3,NA,TGCGCCAGCAGCCAAGATTCCGCGGGACCCTCCTACGAGCAGTACTTC,CASSQDSAGPSYEQYF
many,TRBJ2-1,TRBV5-1,TRBD1,TGCGCCAGCAGCTTGGAGGTGACAGGGCTCAATGAGCAGTTCTTC,CASSLEVTGLNEQFF
many,TRBJ2-3,TRBV9,TRBD2,TGTGCCAGCAGCGTAGGGGGGGGGACGATCACAGATACGCAGTATTTT,CASSVGGGTITDTQYF
few,TRBJ2-1,TRBV12-5,NA,TGTGCTAGTGGTTTGGTACTCCGGGGCCGGAGGGCCAATAAGCAGTTCTTC,CASGLVLRGRRANKQFF
NA,TRBJ2-1,TRBV11-2,TRBD2,TGTGCCAGCAGCGTAGTGTTGACTAGCGGGTACTATGAGCAGTTCTTC,CASSVVLTSGYYEQFF
few,TRBJ1-6,TRBV30,NA,TGTGCCTGGAGTGTTGACCAGGGAGGTTCACCCCTCCACTTT,CAWSVDQGGSPLHF
few,TRBJ2-2,TRBV28,TRBD1,TGTGCCAGCAGTTTGGACAGGGTGAACACCGGGGAGCTGTTTTTT,CASSLDRVNTGELFF
few,TRBJ1-2,TRBV10-3,NA,TGTGCCACTTGGCAGGCTGACTATGGCTACACCTTC,CATWQADYGYTF
many,TRBJ1-1,TRBV7-9,NA,TGTGCCAGCAGCTACGTCAGGGGGAACACTGAAGCTTTCTTT,CASSYVRGNTEAFF
NA,TRBJ1-2,TRBV5-5,NA,TGTGCCAGCAGCTGGGGTCGAGCCGTAACTAACTATGGCTACACCTTC,CASSWGRAVTNYGYTF
NA,TRBJ2-5,TRBV6-6,NA,TGTGCCAGCAGTTATGGGGGAGAACCCCAAGAGACCCAGTACTTC,CASSYGGEPQETQYF
few,TRBJ2-1,TRBV5-1,TRBD2,TGCGCCAGCAGCTTGGTAGCGGGAGAGGGGGACAATGAGCAGTTCTTC,CASSLVAGEGDNEQFF
NA,TRBJ1-5,TRBV19,NA,TGTGCCAGTAGTATAGACCCCAGGGTCAACCGAGGGCCCCAGCATTTT,CASSIDPRVNRGPQHF
NA,TRBJ2-1,TRBV28,TRBD1,TGTGCCAGCACCTGGGGACAGGTTAACTACAATGAGCAGTTCTTC,CASTWGQVNYNEQFF
NA,TRBJ2-2,TRBV14,TRBD2,TGTGCCAGCAGCCAAGGTGTTGGCGGGAGAACCGGGGAGCTGTTTTTT,CASSQGVGGRTGELFF
NA,TRBJ1-2,TRBV28,NA,TGTGCCAGCAGTCCCGGAGATCAGAGTGGGGGCGGCTACACCTTC,CASSPGDQSGGGYTF
medium-sized,TRBJ2-1,TRBV6-2/TRBV6-3,NA,TGTGCCAGCAGCCTCACCTACAATGAGCAGTTCTTC,CASSLTYNEQFF
NA,TRBJ2-7,TRBV9,NA,TGTGCCAGCAGCCCCCGTCAAGCGGGTACAGGGCCGATCGGCGAGCAGTACTTC,CASSPRQAGTGPIGEQYF
medium-sized,TRBJ1-2,TRBV6-1,NA,TGTGCCAGCAGTGACGGCTCGGGGGGTTGGTGGGGCTACACCTTC,CASSDGSGGWWGYTF
NA,TRBJ2-3,TRBV7-3,TRBD2,TGTGCCAGCAGCTCGGGGGCGGGAGGGGCAGATACGCAGTATTTT,CASSSGAGGADTQYF
many,TRBJ2-5,TRBV15,NA,TGTGCCACCAGCAGCATCCCTGGGGAGACCCAGTACTTC,CATSSIPGETQYF
many,TRBJ1-2,TRBV5-6,TRBD1,TGTGCCAGCAGCCGCGCCACGGGACAGAACTATGGCTACACCTTC,CASSRATGQNYGYTF
NA,TRBJ2-3,TRBV24-1,NA,TGTGCCACCAGTGAGACCGGGAGAAGCACAGATACGCAGTATTTT,CATSETGRSTDTQYF
NA,TRBJ2-1,TRBV28,TRBD2,TGTGCCAGCAGTTTTTTACTAGCGGACAGCTCCTACAATGAGCAGTTCTTC,CASSFLLADSSYNEQFF
few,TRBJ2-3,TRBV12-3/TRBV12-4,NA,TGTGCCAGCAGTGAGTGGGATACGCAGTATTTT,CASSEWDTQYF
NA,TRBJ2-2,TRBV11-3,NA,TGTGCCAGCAGCACCGTCGCAGGGTCCCGGGAGCTGTTTTTT,CASSTVAGSRELFF
NA,TRBJ2-7,TRBV5-1,TRBD2,TGCGCCAGCAGAAGGACTAGCGGGAGAAACAACGAGCAGTACTTC,CASRRTSGRNNEQYF
many,TRBJ1-6,TRBV28,NA,TGTGCCAGCAGGCCGAACAAAAACGGCTCACCCCTCCACTTT,CASRPNKNGSPLHF
few,TRBJ2-1,TRBV7-7,TRBD2,TGTGCTAGCAGCCCCTCCTCGGCGGGAGACTACAATGAGCAGTTCTTC,CASSPSSAGDYNEQFF
few,TRBJ1-6,TRBV6-5,NA,TGTGCCAGCAGTTACTCGGAAGACACCCCTTCACCCCTCCACTTT,CASSYSEDTPSPLHF
NA,TRBJ2-7,TRBV5-1,TRBD2,TGCGCCAGCAGCTACAGTGGGACTAGCGTCTACGAGCAGTACTTC,CASSYSGTSVYEQYF
many,TRBJ2-2,TRBV6-1,TRBD2,TGTGCCAGCAGTGGCGGACTAGGGGACACCGGGGAGCTGTTTTTT,CASSGGLGDTGELFF
NA,TRBJ2-1,TRBV9,TRBD1,TGTGCCAGCAGCGTAGCCCCGGGACAGTCCGAGAATGAGCAGTTCTTC,CASSVAPGQSENEQFF